Each of the 5 T cell receptor beta chains below was sequenced from the same sample in a study of blood T cells in healthy people across ages. Then a second PCR, running roughly 7 to 11 cycles, was carried out with a sample-barcoded 5' primer and a J-beta primer mix. TCRdb reanalysed the 5' RACE reads using MiXCR and keeps one entry per CDR3 protein. The data contain approximately 800,000 distinct CDR3 sequences, more than 25% of them singletons. The same specimen was also included in a second study, on T cells of mothers and their children.

Sequenced sample: blood. The receptor source for this set is a boy between 10 and 17 years old in good health.

The genes are TRBV5-5 and TRBJ2-4, with 12 bases aligning to TRBD2. Germline CDR1 and CDR2: SGHKS and YYEKEE (reference sequence). V was clipped by 1 base and J by 8 bases; unmatched bases: 7. The CDR3 contains 16 residues. This CDR3 is CASSLPTSGGKDIQYF. The CDR3 coding sequence is TGTGCCAGCAGCTTGCCGACTAGCGGGGGAAAAGACATTCAGTACTTC.

For this clonotype: Germline and junction disagree at one end, which may indicate a read error. The chain combines TRBV7-7 with TRBJ2-5; D call uncertain. Germline CDR1 reads SSHAT; CDR2 reads FNYEAQ (reference sequence). CDR3 size: 14 residues. CDR3 amino acids: CASSLGTPQETQYF. DNA of the CDR3: TGTGCTAGCAGCTTAGGAACACCCCAAGAGACCCAGTACTTC.

Concerning this clonotype: The germline gene is not matched at one end of the junction; a read error may be the cause. The CDR3 here is CASSLEEYTGELFF. In DNA, the CDR3 is TGTGCTAGCAGCTTAGAAGAATACACCGGGGAGCTGTTTTTT. V and J are TRBV7-7 and TRBJ2-2; D is ambiguous. Germline lookup yields CDR1 SSHAT and CDR2 FNYEAQ (reference sequence). The CDR3 consists of 14 residues.

This chain joins TRBV12-3 or TRBV12-4 and TRBJ1-1; unclear D gene. CDR3 length: 13 residues. The V end lost 7 bases, the J end lost 1 base, and 10 bases lay between the germline ends. The DNA for the CDR3 is TGTGCCAGCACCATCGGTTGGAACACTGAAGCTTTCTTT. Translation: CASTIGWNTEAFF.

This clonotype has a handful of counts. J is TRBJ2-7 and V is TRBV21-1; the D call in the table, TRBD1, was not verified against the DNA. TRBV21-1 is classified as a pseudogene. The CDR3 length is 17 residues. The CDR3, as DNA: TGTGCCAGCAGCAAAAAAAGATTAAGGGACAGGGGCCACGAGCAGTACTTC. Encoded protein: CASSKKRLRDRGHEQYF.